Following are 22 T cell receptor beta chains from one sample sequenced in a study of blood T cell repertoires in COVID-19. Repertoires were generated with immunoSEQ multiplex PCR, while TCRdb's copy carries only in-frame clones and drops some. The table includes some 96,000 clones, around nine tenths detected once. The sequenced sample was peripheral blood. These receptors all come from a man aged 45-65 years with acute or convalescent COVID-19.

The rearrangement links TRBV27 to TRBJ2-3; 7 nucleotides line up with TRBD1. CDR1 is MNHEY and CDR2 is SMNVEV in the germline V gene (reference sequence). There are 14 residues in the CDR3. The J segment lost 4 bases and the V segment lost 7 bases, leaving 8 bases of the junction unmatched. The CDR3 sequence is CASTPGGAADTQYF. In nucleotides, the CDR3 is TGTGCCAGCACCCCAGGGGGTGCCGCAGATACGCAGTATTTT.

This chain uses TRBV30 with TRBJ2-7; D is undetermined. This CDR3 has 13 residues. V was shortened by 5 bases and J by 2 bases, with 13 bases between the two germline ends. Germline CDR1 reads GTSNPN; CDR2 reads SVGIG (reference sequence). DNA for the CDR3: TGTGCCTGGGGAACCTTAGCAGCCTACGAGCAGTACTTC. Its translation is CAWGTLAAYEQYF.

V and J are TRBV11-3 and TRBJ2-3; D is perhaps TRBD2 (6 bases). Germline CDR1 reads SGHNT; CDR2 reads YENEEA. The CDR3 length is 14 residues. V was shortened by 5 bases and J by 0 bases, with 9 bases between the two germline ends. This CDR3 is CASSPGLSTDTQYF. The CDR3 nucleotides read TGTGCCAGCAGCCCGGGACTGAGCACAGATACGCAGTATTTT. The full variable domain, rest sourced from reference TRBV11-3 and TRBJ2-3, is EAGVVQSPRYKIIEKKQPVAFWCNPISGHNTLYWYLQNLGQGPELLIRYENEEAVDDSQLPKDRFSAERLKGVDSTLKIQPAELGDSAVYLCASSPGLSTDTQYFGPGTRLTVL.

This clone occurred a few times. This chain links TRBV5-4 with TRBJ1-2; possibly TRBD1 for D (5 bases). This CDR3 region has 13 residues. CDR1 is SGHNT and CDR2 is YYREEE in the germline V gene (reference sequence). The V gene lost 1 base and the J gene lost 8 bases, with 12 bases spanning the gap. Here the CDR3 DNA reads TGTGCCAGCAGCTTGAGGAGGGGAGGGGGCTACACCTTC. This gives the protein CASSLRRGGGYTF.

The rearrangement joins TRBV19 to TRBJ2-4; 13 positions agree with TRBD2. The CDR3 loop spans 20 amino acids. V was clipped by 4 bases and J by 0 bases; unmatched bases: 12. Germline V gives CDR1 LNHDA, CDR2 SQIVND (reference sequence). The DNA for the CDR3 is TGTGCCAGTAGTACTCGGACTAGCGGGAGTGAACCTCTAGCCAAAAACATTCAGTACTTC. Translating gives CASSTRTSGSEPLAKNIQYF.

A few counts support this clone. This chain joins TRBV2 and TRBJ2-7; TRBD2 matches at 11 bases. V shed 7 bases and J 12 bases; nucleotides not matched to a gene: 11. There are 13 residues in the CDR3. Germline V gene lookup returns CDR1 SNHLY and CDR2 FYNNEI. Here the CDR3 reads CASIRQTSGDLYF. The CDR3 nucleotides are TGTGCCAGCATTAGACAGACTAGCGGGGACCTGTACTTC. The complete variable domain, with remaining parts taken from reference TRBV2 and TRBJ2-7, reads EPEVTQTPSHQVTQMGQEVILRCVPISNHLYFYWYRQILGQKVEFLVSFYNNEISEKSEIFDDQFSVERPDGSNFTLKIRSTKLEDSAMYFCASIRQTSGDLYFGPGTRLTVT.

This clone has only one observation. The genes are TRBV24-1 and TRBJ2-1; 7 bases line up with TRBD2. The ends lost 4 bases at V and 7 bases at J; junction bases unmatched: 9. Germline V lookup: CDR1 KGHDR, CDR2 SFDVKD. The CDR3 is 15 amino acids. DNA of the CDR3: TGTGCCACCAGTGACACGCGCGGGAGTTTGAATGAGCAGTTCTTC. This translates into CATSDTRGSLNEQFF.

The genes are TRBV7-9 and TRBJ1-2; D gene ambiguous. The CDR3 runs 15 residues. Trimming took 0 bases from V and 2 from J, leaving 10 bases between them. Germline-derived CDR1 and CDR2 are SEHNR and FQNEAQ (reference sequence). CDR3 amino acids: CASSLAPLVNYGYTF. The DNA for the CDR3 is TGTGCCAGCAGCTTAGCTCCCCTTGTCAACTATGGCTACACCTTC.

In this sample, this clone turned up a few times. CDR3 residues: CASSRDRGYTIYF. CDR3 bases: TGTGCCAGCAGCAGGGACAGGGGATACACCATATATTTT. The chain joins TRBV7-9 to TRBJ1-3; 10 bases fit TRBD1. The junction had 3 bases not matched to a gene; V was cut back by 5 bases and J by 8 bases. Per germline, CDR1 SEHNR and CDR2 FQNEAQ (reference sequence). This CDR3 comprises 13 residues.

The chain recombines TRBV11-3 with TRBJ2-2; D possibly corresponds to TRBD2 (5 bases). This CDR3 has 18 residues. From germline, CDR1 is SGHNT and CDR2 YENEEA. V was trimmed by 7 bases and J by 1 base, leaving 22 bases between them. CDR3 DNA sequence: TGTGCCAGCACCTCCCCCTCGGACGGAGGACTGAACACCGGGGAGCTGTTTTTT. Translated: CASTSPSDGGLNTGELFF.

The chain uses TRBV14 and TRBJ1-2; no clear D gene. There are 14 residues in the CDR3. Between the trimmed V and J ends, which lost 4 bases and 8 bases, there was a span of 17 bases. Germline V CDR1 and CDR2: SGHDN, FVKESK. DNA of the CDR3: TGTGCCAGCAGCCCCAGGCGGAGGGATCTCGGCTACACCTTC. It specifies CASSPRRRDLGYTF.

This clone was detected only a few times. This rearrangement joins TRBV4-1 to TRBJ2-2; a possible D gene is TRBD1 (6 bases). The germline V gene encodes CDR1 MGHRA and CDR2 YSYEKL. This CDR3 contains 14 residues. V shed 6 bases and J shed 5 bases, with 13 bases lying between them. The CDR3 loop is CASRPERGTGELFF. Written as DNA, the CDR3 is TGCGCCAGCAGACCCGAAAGGGGGACCGGGGAGCTGTTTTTT.

This clone was observed once. V gene TRBV5-4 combines with J gene TRBJ1-1; D not resolved. Germline V gene data show CDR1 as SGHNT and CDR2 as YYREEE (reference sequence). This CDR3 spans 13 amino acids. Trimming left V 0 bases short and J 11 bases short, with 14 bases between. The CDR3 sequence is CASSLAGGRTAFF. The DNA for the CDR3 is TGTGCCAGCAGCTTGGCCGGTGGGAGGACGGCTTTCTTT.

This chain joins TRBV5-6 and TRBJ2-3; 8 nucleotides agree with TRBD2. J lost 0 bases, V lost 4 bases, and 7 bases had no gene match. The germline V gene encodes CDR1 SGHDT and CDR2 YYEEEE. The CDR3 is made up of 16 amino acids. The CDR3: CASSPGSGSSTDTQYF. Here the CDR3 DNA reads TGTGCCAGCAGCCCAGGGAGCGGGAGTAGCACAGATACGCAGTATTTT.

The gene calls are TRBV9 and TRBJ2-1; 9 nucleotides match TRBD2. With V trimmed by 0 bases and J by 9 bases, 7 bases remained unmatched. Germline V lookup: CDR1 SGDLS, CDR2 YYNGEE. The CDR3 consists of 15 residues. CDR3 nucleotides: TGTGCCAGCAGCGTAGGCGAGCGGGAGGCGGTTGAGCAGTTCTTC. Translated: CASSVGEREAVEQFF.

The chain joins TRBV19 to TRBJ1-4, with 8 bases identical to TRBD1. V gave up 6 bases and J gave up 4 bases; unmatched junction bases: 10. Germline V gene data show CDR1 as LNHDA and CDR2 as SQIVND (reference sequence). This CDR3 is 16 amino acids long. For the CDR3, the DNA is TGTGCCAGTAGGAGCGGGACAGGTGGAGATAATGAAAAACTGTTTTTT. Amino acid sequence: CASRSGTGGDNEKLFF.

This clone was observed a handful of times. The rearrangement links TRBV6-2 or TRBV6-3 to TRBJ2-2; D uncertain. CDR1 and CDR2 from the germline V gene are MNHEY and SVGEGT. There are 13 residues in the CDR3. V lost 4 bases and J lost 3, with 6 bases in between. The CDR3: CASSSSHTGELFF. CDR3 nucleotides: TGTGCCAGCAGTTCTTCCCACACCGGGGAGCTGTTTTTT.

The V call is TRBV2, the J call TRBJ2-7; D possibly corresponds to TRBD2 (6 bases). Trimming shortened V by 3 bases and J by 2 bases, and 17 bases separated the two germline ends. CDR1 SNHLY and CDR2 FYNNEI come from the germline V gene. The CDR3 is 16 residues long. Here the CDR3 reads CASSESSLGGAYEQYF. The CDR3 nucleotides are TGTGCCAGCAGTGAGAGTTCACTCGGCGGGGCCTACGAGCAGTACTTC.

V is TRBV6-5 and J is TRBJ2-1; 9 nucleotides match TRBD2. Per germline, CDR1 MNHEY and CDR2 SVGAGI. J lost 6 bases, V lost 10 bases, and 10 bases had no gene match. This CDR3 has 14 residues. Written as DNA, the CDR3 is TGTGCCACCCTACAGCGAGCGGGGGGCAATGAGCAGTTCTTC. Translation gives CATLQRAGGNEQFF.

The rearrangement links TRBV18 to TRBJ1-2; D is perhaps TRBD1 (6 bases). With 5 bases removed from V and 5 bases from J, the gap between germline ends came to 21 bases. This CDR3 has 16 amino acids. Germline V lookup: CDR1 KGHSH, CDR2 LQKENI. The CDR3 DNA follows: TGTGCCAGCTCAATAAACCGGGGCAGGGGAGAATATGGCTACACCTTC. Residues: CASSINRGRGEYGYTF.

The V gene is TRBV5-1, the J gene TRBJ2-3, with 9 bases that match TRBD1. Germline CDR1 is SGHRS and CDR2 is YFSETQ. The CDR3 covers 14 residues. The junction had 3 bases not matched to a gene; V was cut back by 4 bases and J by 3 bases. CDR3 sequence: CASSQTGGTDTQYF. The CDR3 DNA sequence: TGCGCCAGCAGCCAGACAGGGGGGACAGATACGCAGTATTTT.

The chain employs TRBV14 and TRBJ2-1; maybe TRBD2 (6 bases). Germline V gene data show CDR1 as SGHDN and CDR2 as FVKESK. This CDR3 is 17 amino acids long. V dropped 0 bases and J dropped 9 bases, with 21 bases sitting between them. CDR3 sequence: CASSQDLQRGRGTEQFF. CDR3 DNA: TGTGCCAGCAGCCAAGATCTCCAACGGGGCCGGGGGACTGAGCAGTTCTTC.